The T cell receptor (beta chain) described here comes from a study of OX40 agonist ivuxolimab in advanced cancers. The data were produced by immunoSEQ multiplex PCR, yet TCRdb's version contains in-frame clones alone and is incomplete. The table has some 62,000 clones, about 91% seen once. The CDR3 contains 14 residues. Trimming pared 2 bases from V and 4 bases from J, leaving 10 bases between. Germline lookup yields CDR1 SGHNT and CDR2 YYREEE (reference sequence). The receptor was derived from an adult with an advanced solid tumor such as melanoma, head and neck, liver or kidney cancer. The genes are TRBV5-4 and TRBJ1-3, with D unresolved. The sample consisted of CD4+ or CD8+ T cells sorted from blood, taken in a trial of the OX40 agonist ivuxolimab. The CDR3 nucleotides are TGTGCCAGCAGCTTCCGGGAGACCGGAAACACCATATATTTT. Translating gives CASSFRETGNTIYF.